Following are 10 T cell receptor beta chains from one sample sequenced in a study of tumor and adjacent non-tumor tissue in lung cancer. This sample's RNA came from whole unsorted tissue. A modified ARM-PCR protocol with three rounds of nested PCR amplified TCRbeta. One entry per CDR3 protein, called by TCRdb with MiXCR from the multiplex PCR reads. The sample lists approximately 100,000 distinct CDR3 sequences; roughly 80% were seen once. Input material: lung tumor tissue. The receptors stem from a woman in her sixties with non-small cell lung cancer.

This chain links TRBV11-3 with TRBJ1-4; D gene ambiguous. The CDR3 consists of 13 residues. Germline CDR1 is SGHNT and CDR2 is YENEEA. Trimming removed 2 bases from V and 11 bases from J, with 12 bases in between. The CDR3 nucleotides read TGTGCCAGCAGCTTACTATCCGGAGACAAACTGTTTTTT. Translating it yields CASSLLSGDKLFF.

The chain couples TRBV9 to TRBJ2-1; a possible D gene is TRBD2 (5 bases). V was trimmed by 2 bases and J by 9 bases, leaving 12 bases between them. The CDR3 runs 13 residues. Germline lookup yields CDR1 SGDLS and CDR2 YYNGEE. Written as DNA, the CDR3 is TGTGCCAGCAGCGTCCCACTAGTTTTTGAGCAGTTCTTC. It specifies CASSVPLVFEQFF.

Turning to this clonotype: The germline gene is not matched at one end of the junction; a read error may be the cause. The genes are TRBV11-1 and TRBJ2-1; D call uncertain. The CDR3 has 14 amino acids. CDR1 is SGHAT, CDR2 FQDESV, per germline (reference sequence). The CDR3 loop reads CASSLGFLSNEHFF. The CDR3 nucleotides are TGTGCCAGCAGCTTAGGCTTCTTAAGCAATGAGCACTTCTTC.

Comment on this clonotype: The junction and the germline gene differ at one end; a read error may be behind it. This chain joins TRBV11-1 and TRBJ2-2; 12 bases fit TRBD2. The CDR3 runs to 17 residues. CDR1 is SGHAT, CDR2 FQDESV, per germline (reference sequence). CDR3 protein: CDSSSRLAGESTVELFF. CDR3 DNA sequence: TGTGACAGCAGCTCGCGACTAGCGGGAGAATCCACCGTGGAGCTGTTTTTT.

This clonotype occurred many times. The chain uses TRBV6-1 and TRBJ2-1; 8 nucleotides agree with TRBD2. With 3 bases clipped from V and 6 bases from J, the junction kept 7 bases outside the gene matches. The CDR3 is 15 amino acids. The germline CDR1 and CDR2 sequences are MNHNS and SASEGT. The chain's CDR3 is CASSENGRVSNEQFF. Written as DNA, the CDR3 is TGTGCCAGCAGTGAGAACGGGAGGGTGTCCAATGAGCAGTTCTTC.

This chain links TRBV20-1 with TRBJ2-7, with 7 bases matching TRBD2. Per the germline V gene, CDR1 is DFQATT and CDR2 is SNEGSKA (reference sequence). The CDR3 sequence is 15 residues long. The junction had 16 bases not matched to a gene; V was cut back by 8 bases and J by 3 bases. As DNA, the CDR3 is TGCAGTACTGGGTTACCGGGAGGCCTTTACTACGAGCAGTACTTC. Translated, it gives CSTGLPGGLYYEQYF.

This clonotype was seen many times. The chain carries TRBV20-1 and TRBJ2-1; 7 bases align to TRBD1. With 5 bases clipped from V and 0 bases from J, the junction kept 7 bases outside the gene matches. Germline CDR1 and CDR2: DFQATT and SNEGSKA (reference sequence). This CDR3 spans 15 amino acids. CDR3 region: CSASDRTRSYNEQFF. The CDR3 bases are TGCAGTGCTTCGGACAGGACACGCTCCTACAATGAGCAGTTCTTC.

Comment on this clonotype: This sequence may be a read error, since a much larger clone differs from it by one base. The CDR3 sequence is CASNIRGRLPLEAFF. The CDR3 region has the DNA TGTGCCAGCAACATACGAGGACGATTACCGCTCGAAGCTTTCTTT. The rearrangement joins TRBV6-5 to TRBJ1-1; D remains unclear. The CDR3 spans 15 residues. The germline CDR1 and CDR2 sequences are MNHEY and SVGAGI. The ends were cut back, 7 bases at V and 8 bases at J, with 23 bases in the middle.

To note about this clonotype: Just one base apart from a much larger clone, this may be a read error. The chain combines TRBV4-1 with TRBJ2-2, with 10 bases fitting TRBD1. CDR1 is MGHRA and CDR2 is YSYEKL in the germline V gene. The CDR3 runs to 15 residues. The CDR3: CAGSQDRGRTGELFF. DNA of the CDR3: TGCGCCGGCAGCCAAGACAGGGGGCGGACCGGGGAGCTGTTTTTT.

CDR3 coding DNA: TGCAGCGTTGTCGGCAGTCCTAATGGCTACACCTTC. This translates into CSVVGSPNGYTF. V is TRBV29-1 and J is TRBJ1-2; D not resolved. This CDR3 is 12 amino acids long. The V gene lost 4 bases and the J gene lost 6 bases, with 12 bases spanning the gap. Looked up from germline, CDR1 is SQVTM and CDR2 is ANQGSEA.